Listed here are 6 T cell receptor beta chains from one sample, sequenced in a study of T cell responses to AZD1222 COVID-19 vaccine. Only in-frame clones appear in the TCRdb table, and some are missing; sequencing was by immunoSEQ multiplex PCR. Of about 72,000 clones listed, 89% are singletons. The sequencing here drew on peripheral blood, taken 28 days after the second AZD1222 dose. The receptors shown here come from an adult who received the AZD1222 COVID-19 vaccine.

The CDR3 reads CASSMGTGVPGELFF. CDR3 sequence (DNA): TGTGCCAGTAGTATGGGGACAGGGGTCCCCGGGGAGCTGTTTTTT. V is TRBV19 and J is TRBJ2-2; 10 bases are shared with TRBD1. Germline values: CDR1 LNHDA, CDR2 SQIVND (reference sequence). The CDR3 covers 15 residues. Trimming cost V 3 bases and J 6 bases; bases outside gene matches: 4.

V gene TRBV7-2 combines with J gene TRBJ2-7; TRBD2 matches at 9 bases. Germline CDR1 is SGHTA and CDR2 is FQGNSA. This CDR3 spans 13 amino acids. V was pared by 4 bases and J by 6 bases, with 4 bases of the junction left unmatched. As DNA, the CDR3 is TGTGCCAGCAGCTCCGTGCGGGGGGGCGAGCAGTACTTC. Its translation is CASSSVRGGEQYF.

The chain couples TRBV20-1 to TRBJ1-6; D ambiguous. V was shortened by 1 base and J by 9 bases, with 4 bases between the two germline ends. CDR3 length: 11 amino acids. In germline, CDR1 is DFQATT, CDR2 SNEGSKA (reference sequence). The CDR3 loop reads CSARVGSPLHF. CDR3 DNA: TGCAGTGCTAGAGTTGGTTCACCCCTCCACTTT.

This chain joins TRBV12-5 and TRBJ2-1; D not certain. Trimming left V 6 bases short and J 10 bases short, with 10 bases between. The V gene's germline CDR1 is LGHNT and CDR2 FRNRAP. The length of the CDR3 is 11 residues. CDR3: CASGPRTEQFF. Written as DNA, the CDR3 is TGTGCTAGTGGCCCACGTACGGAGCAGTTCTTC.

This rearrangement joins TRBV18 to TRBJ2-2; TRBD1 or TRBD2 may be the D gene (5 bases each). The CDR3 extends over 15 amino acids. V lost 6 bases and J lost 5, with 16 bases in between. The germline gives CDR1 KGHSH, CDR2 LQKENI. The CDR3 bases are TGTGCCAGCTCCCTCGGGACGGCCCCGACCGGGGAGCTGTTTTTT. Its protein product is CASSLGTAPTGELFF.

The CDR3 DNA reads as TGTGCCAGCAGCCCTAAGTTGTGGCAGTACTTC. It is translated as CASSPKLWQYF. This sequence joins TRBV21-1 and TRBJ2-7; the table's D call of TRBD2 was not tested on the DNA. TRBV21-1 counts as a pseudogene. The CDR3 runs to 11 residues.